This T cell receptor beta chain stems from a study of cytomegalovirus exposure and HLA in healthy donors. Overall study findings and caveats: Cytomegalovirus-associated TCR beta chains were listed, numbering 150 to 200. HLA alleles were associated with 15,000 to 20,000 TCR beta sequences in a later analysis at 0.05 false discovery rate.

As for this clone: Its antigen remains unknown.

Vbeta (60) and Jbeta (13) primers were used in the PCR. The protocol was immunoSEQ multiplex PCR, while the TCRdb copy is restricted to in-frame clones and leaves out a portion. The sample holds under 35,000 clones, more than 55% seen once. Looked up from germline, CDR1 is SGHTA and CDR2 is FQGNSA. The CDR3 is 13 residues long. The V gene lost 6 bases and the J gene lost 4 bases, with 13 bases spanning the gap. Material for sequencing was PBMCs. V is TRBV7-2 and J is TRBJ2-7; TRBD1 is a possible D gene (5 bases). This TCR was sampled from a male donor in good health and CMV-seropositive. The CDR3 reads CASSSGIGYEQYF. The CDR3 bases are TGTGCCAGCAGTTCAGGGATCGGGTACGAGCAGTACTTC.